A selection of T cell receptor beta chains follows, all from one sample in a study of PD-1 blockade in mismatch repair-deficient tumors. Repertoires were generated with immunoSEQ multiplex PCR, while TCRdb's copy carries only in-frame clones and drops some. There are some 130,000 clones in the sample; roughly 90% occur only once, and about an eighth lies in the top ten. Here the sequenced sample was peripheral blood, taken approximately 70 weeks after starting pembrolizumab. The receptors derive from an adult with mismatch repair-deficient cancer. Both conserved end residues are part of each CDR3.

J gene	V gene	CDR3 protein
TRBJ2-1	TRBV9	CASSSTTSSNEQFF
TRBJ2-1	TRBV5-6	CASSLSPDREQFF
TRBJ1-1	TRBV7-9	CASSSSDLLTEAFF
TRBJ2-1	TRBV20-1	CSAAMNEQFF
TRBJ2-6	TRBV7-9	CASSLRRLRDPGANVLTF
TRBJ2-1	TRBV6-6	CASVRGDNEQFF
TRBJ2-1	TRBV14	CASSQLSGRQGDEQFF
TRBJ2-1	TRBV4-3	CASSRGTSGTNEQFF
TRBJ2-7	TRBV11-3	CASSLDGTELYEQYF
TRBJ2-6	TRBV4-1	CASSHVGLADISGANVLTF
TRBJ2-1	TRBV5-1	CASSPTSGRGEQFF
TRBJ1-5	TRBV19	CASSIQEMQPQHF
TRBJ1-4	TRBV4-2	CASSQNPGRLNEKLFF
TRBJ1-2	TRBV29-1	CSVVEGFGGYTF
TRBJ2-7	TRBV10-3	CAMATGSSYEQYF
TRBJ2-2	TRBV6-6	CATEDRGYTGELFF
TRBJ2-1	TRBV7-9	CASSPIAGVNNEQFF
TRBJ2-4	TRBV2	CASRGTDKNIQYF
TRBJ2-7	TRBV27	CASSLAGGFYEQYF
TRBJ1-3	TRBV18	CASSPGQGRGNTIYF
TRBJ2-7	TRBV7-2	CASSPGGTSGAYEQYF
TRBJ2-6	TRBV7-2	CASSLGGSGANVLTF
TRBJ1-4	TRBV6-1	CASERGREIGEKLFF
TRBJ2-7	TRBV28	CASNPNGQTRRSF
TRBJ2-5	TRBV7-9	CASSLNLGVEETQYF
TRBJ2-5	TRBV12-5	CASGSTDSASQETQYF
TRBJ1-5	TRBV4-1	CASSQGGGGPPQHF
TRBJ2-3	TRBV6-6	CASSYSMIVADTQYF
TRBJ2-7	TRBV30	CAWSVQGGGLEQYF
TRBJ2-4	TRBV5-6	CASRIWDRENIQYF
TRBJ1-1	TRBV7-9	CASSLVQTNTEAFF
TRBJ2-1	TRBV5-1	CASSLAGTNGGNEQFF
TRBJ2-7	TRBV28	CASSFSGRIYEQYF
TRBJ2-5	TRBV7-3	CASSLEEGGTQYF
TRBJ2-7	TRBV6-5	CASSSGTGVSYEQYF
TRBJ2-3	TRBV9	CASSVQGGDTQYF
TRBJ2-3	TRBV29-1	CSAETGLTQYF
TRBJ2-7	TRBV7-9	CASRPGPSYEQYF
TRBJ2-3	TRBV2	CASSSGRLDTQYF
TRBJ2-7	TRBV6-5	CASSLRDYEQYF
TRBJ2-6	TRBV19	CASRQTDSGANVLTF
TRBJ2-3	TRBV7-6	CASSLEAGPSTDTQYF
TRBJ2-1	TRBV19	CASSPFAGLSDRGQYNEQFF
TRBJ2-1	TRBV7-2	CASSLDGGRSEQFF
TRBJ2-7	TRBV9	CASSPPGRLEQYF
TRBJ1-4	TRBV6-5	CASSYYKGARGEKLFF
TRBJ2-7	TRBV19	CASSMGQSYEQYF
TRBJ2-1	TRBV4-3	CASSQGTAGSSYNEQFF
TRBJ2-7	TRBV7-2	CASSLGAGKGSYEQYF
TRBJ1-3	TRBV19	CASSLTASSGNTIYF